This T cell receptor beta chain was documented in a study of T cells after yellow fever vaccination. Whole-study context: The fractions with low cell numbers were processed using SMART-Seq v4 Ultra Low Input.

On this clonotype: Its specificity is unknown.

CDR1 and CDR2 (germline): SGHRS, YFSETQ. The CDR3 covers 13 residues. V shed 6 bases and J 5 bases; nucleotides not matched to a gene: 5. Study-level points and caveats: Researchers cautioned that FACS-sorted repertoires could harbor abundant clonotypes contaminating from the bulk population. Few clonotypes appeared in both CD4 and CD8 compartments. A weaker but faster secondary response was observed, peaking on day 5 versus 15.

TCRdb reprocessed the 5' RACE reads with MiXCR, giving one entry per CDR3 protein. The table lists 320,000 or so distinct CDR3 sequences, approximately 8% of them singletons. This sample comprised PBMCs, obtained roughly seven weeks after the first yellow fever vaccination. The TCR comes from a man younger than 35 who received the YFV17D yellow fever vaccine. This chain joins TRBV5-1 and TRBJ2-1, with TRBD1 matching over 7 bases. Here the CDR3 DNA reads TGCGCCAGCACCGACAGGGCTGACAATGAGCAGTTCTTC. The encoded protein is CASTDRADNEQFF. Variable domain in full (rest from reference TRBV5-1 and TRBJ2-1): KAGVTQTPRYLIKTRGQQVTLSCSPISGHRSVSWYQQTPGQGLQFLFEYFSETQRNKGNFPGRFSGRQFSNSRSEMNVSTLELGDSALYLCASTDRADNEQFFGPGTRLTVL.